These 14 T cell receptor beta chains originate from one sample sequenced in a study of T cells after yellow fever vaccination (dated by TCRdb to the late 2010s). The treatment or condition label here, explained by the study, means: live attenuated yellow fever vaccine strain. Library prep was done by 5' RACE. Reads for this sample came from an Illumina NovaSeq 6000. Through fastp at Q25 and MiXCR, TCRdb rebuilt clones from the public reads, retaining in-frame beta chains. When rows share a CDR3 protein, they turn into one entry using the most common DNA and genes. In all, the sample holds about 320,000 distinct CDR3 sequences, and approximately 4% of those were seen once. 15% to 20% of the sample is in the top ten clones. Source: PBMCs, taken 15 days after the yellow fever booster vaccination. The origin of the receptors is a young man who received the YFV17D yellow fever vaccine.

This clonotype was seen many times. The CDR3 region is CASSDPGTGGYNEQFF. CDR3 DNA: TGTGCCAGCAGTGATCCCGGGACCGGCGGTTACAATGAGCAGTTCTTC. The chain employs TRBV25-1 and TRBJ2-1; D tentatively fits TRBD1 or TRBD2 (5 bases each). Germline values: CDR1 MGHDK, CDR2 SYGVNS. The CDR3 is 16 residues long. V was clipped by 3 bases and J by 4 bases, with 16 bases between them.

The sample holds many counts of this clonotype. This rearrangement joins TRBV5-4 to TRBJ1-5, with 7 bases identical to TRBD1. The V gene's germline CDR1 is SGHNT and CDR2 YYREEE (reference sequence). Trimming took 4 bases from V and 6 from J; bases not matched to a gene: 7. The length of the CDR3 is 14 residues. CDR3 amino acids: CASSQGGAGQPQHF. The CDR3 DNA reads TGTGCCAGCAGCCAAGGGGGCGCGGGTCAGCCCCAGCATTTT.

This clonotype was counted ten times or more. The chain carries TRBV6-5 and TRBJ2-5; D may be TRBD1 (5 bases). Germline-derived CDR1 and CDR2 are MNHEY and SVGAGI. The V end lost 2 bases, the J end lost 0 bases, and 10 bases lay between the germline ends. This CDR3 has 15 residues. The CDR3 region is CASSYNQGNQETQYF. The CDR3 bases are TGTGCCAGCAGTTACAACCAGGGAAACCAAGAGACCCAGTACTTC.

This clonotype has only a few counts. V usage is TRBV6-1 and J usage is TRBJ2-2; a possible D gene is TRBD2 (6 bases). Germline values: CDR1 MNHNS, CDR2 SASEGT. The V and J ends lost 7 bases and 3 bases respectively, with 21 bases between them. The CDR3 extends over 17 amino acids. The CDR3 is CASTRTVAGTYTGELFF. CDR3 bases: TGTGCCAGCACCAGAACGGTCGCGGGGACGTACACCGGGGAGCTGTTTTTT.

This clonotype showed up many times. The chain couples TRBV5-1 to TRBJ1-2; possibly TRBD1 for D (6 bases). From germline, CDR1 is SGHRS and CDR2 YFSETQ. The V gene lost 0 bases and the J gene lost 4 bases, with 7 bases spanning the gap. CDR3 length equals 13 residues. DNA for the CDR3: TGCGCCAGCAGCTTGGTACAGGGCTATGGCTACACCTTC. Amino acids: CASSLVQGYGYTF.

The sample holds a few counts of this clonotype. The gene calls are TRBV20-1 and TRBJ2-1; 8 bases are a match to TRBD1. This CDR3 region has 14 residues. Germline trimming cut 5 bases from V and 8 bases from J; bases unmatched to any gene: 11. The germline V gene encodes CDR1 DFQATT and CDR2 SNEGSKA (reference sequence). CDR3 sequence: CSASRDRLVDEQFF. CDR3 coding DNA: TGCAGTGCTTCCCGGGACAGGTTGGTCGATGAGCAGTTCTTC.

This clonotype came up a few times. The genes are TRBV5-4 and TRBJ2-3; D possibly corresponds to TRBD2 (5 bases). This CDR3 has 16 residues. V lost 0 bases to trimming and J lost 5 bases, with 16 bases between them. Germline V gives CDR1 SGHNT, CDR2 YYREEE (reference sequence). The CDR3 is CASSLELVQPVDTQYF. CDR3 in DNA: TGTGCCAGCAGCTTGGAACTAGTTCAGCCCGTAGATACGCAGTATTTT.

This clonotype was counted many times. V gene TRBV28 combines with J gene TRBJ2-7, with D perhaps matching TRBD1 (6 bases). Germline CDR1 is MDHEN and CDR2 is SYDVKM. V was trimmed by 6 bases and J by 5 bases, leaving 11 bases between them. There are 12 residues in the CDR3. CDR3 in DNA: TGTGCCAGCAGCTACAGGGAGAACGAGCAGTACGTC. Translation: CASSYRENEQYV.

This clonotype was recorded at least ten times. The genes are TRBV6-6 and TRBJ1-4; D is perhaps TRBD1 (5 bases). Germline V gene lookup returns CDR1 MNHNY and CDR2 SVGAGI (reference sequence). The CDR3 covers 15 residues. V was pared by 2 bases and J by 7 bases, with 14 bases between. CDR3 sequence: CASSYLGEGGEKLFF. The CDR3 DNA is TGTGCCAGCAGTTACCTGGGGGAGGGCGGTGAAAAACTGTTTTTT.

There are a few counts of this clonotype. This chain links TRBV15 with TRBJ1-2; 7 positions match TRBD1. There are 15 residues in the CDR3. After removal of 0 bases from V and 10 bases from J, the junction contained 11 bases not matched to a gene. Germline assignment: CDR1 LNHNV and CDR2 YYDKDF (reference sequence). The CDR3 loop reads CATSRDPDRYLDYTF. The CDR3 bases are TGTGCCACCAGCAGAGATCCGGACAGGTACCTTGACTACACCTTC.

This clonotype was counted ten times or more. This chain uses TRBV6-5 with TRBJ2-5, with D possibly TRBD2 on 5 matching bases. The CDR3 sequence is 15 residues long. CDR1 is MNHEY, CDR2 SVGAGI, per germline. V was clipped by 8 bases and J by 5 bases, with 21 bases between them. The CDR3 nucleotides are TGTGCCAGCCGCCTCGATGGGATCCGGGGTGAGACCCAGTACTTC. It specifies CASRLDGIRGETQYF.

This clonotype was observed a handful of times. This chain joins TRBV6-2 or TRBV6-3 and TRBJ1-2; possibly TRBD1 for D (6 bases). The CDR3 is 13 amino acids. Trimming cost V 7 bases and J 3 bases, with 12 bases left between them. The germline V gene has CDR1 MNHEY and CDR2 SVGEGT. This CDR3 is CASNQDRHYGYTF. The CDR3 DNA sequence: TGTGCCAGCAATCAAGACAGGCACTATGGCTACACCTTC.

This clonotype was counted between two and nine times. The rearrangement links TRBV4-3 to TRBJ2-3; TRBD2 matches at 14 bases. Germline V CDR1 and CDR2: LGHNA, YSLEER. The CDR3 covers 17 residues. V lost 5 bases and J lost 4; bases outside the gene matches: 8. The CDR3: CASSARLAGGLADTQYF. The CDR3 nucleotides read TGCGCCAGCAGCGCCCGACTAGCGGGGGGGCTCGCAGATACGCAGTATTTT.

This clonotype was detected many times. V gene TRBV12-3 or TRBV12-4 combines with J gene TRBJ1-2; D uncertain. The CDR3 spans 15 residues. Trimming left V 1 base short and J 4 bases short, with 13 bases between. CDR3 DNA: TGTGCCAGCAGTTTAGGCATGGTGGCCAGCTATGGCTACACCTTC. Translated: CASSLGMVASYGYTF.